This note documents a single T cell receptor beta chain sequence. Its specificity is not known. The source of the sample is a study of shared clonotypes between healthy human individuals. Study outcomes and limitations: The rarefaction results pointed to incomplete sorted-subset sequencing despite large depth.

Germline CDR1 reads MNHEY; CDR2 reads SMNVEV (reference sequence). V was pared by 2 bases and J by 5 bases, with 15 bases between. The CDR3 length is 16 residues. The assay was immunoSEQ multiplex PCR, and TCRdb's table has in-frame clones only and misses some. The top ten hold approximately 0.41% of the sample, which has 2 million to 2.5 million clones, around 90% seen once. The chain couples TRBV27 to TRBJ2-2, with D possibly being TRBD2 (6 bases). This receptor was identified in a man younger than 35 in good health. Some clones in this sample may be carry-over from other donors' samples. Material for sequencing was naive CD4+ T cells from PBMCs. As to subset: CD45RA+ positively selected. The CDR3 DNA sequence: TGTGCCAGCAGTTTAGGAAGAGGGAGGAAAACCGGGGAGCTGTTTTTT. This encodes CASSLGRGRKTGELFF.